One sample yielded the 6 T cell receptor beta chains listed below, sequenced in a study of human T cells and chemical hapten exposure. TCRdb re-called the RACE reads with MiXCR, one entry per CDR3 protein. The table records 150,000 to 200,000 distinct CDR3 sequences, about 22% of them present only once. Specified time point: patch test 1, 2 weeks after DPC sensitization. Noted treatment: therapeutic diphenylcyclopropenone sensitization with weekly scalp DPC. Sequencing was performed on whole blood, taken in connection with sensitization to the hapten diphenylcyclopropenone (DPC). All receptors come from a woman between 50 and 59 years old with alopecia areata. Some clones in this sample may be carry-over from other donors' samples.

The rearrangement joins TRBV3-1 to TRBJ1-5, with TRBD1 identical over 10 bases. The ends lost 1 base at V and 2 bases at J; junction bases unmatched: 2. The germline CDR1 and CDR2 sequences are LGHDT and YNNKEL (reference sequence). The length of the CDR3 is 16 residues. The CDR3 region has the DNA TGTGCCAGCAGCCAAGCCGGGACAGGGGGCAATCAGCCCCAGCATTTT. It translates to CASSQAGTGGNQPQHF. The full variable domain, rest sourced from reference TRBV3-1 and TRBJ1-5, is DTAVSQTPKYLVTQMGNDKSIKCEQNLGHDTMYWYKQDSKKFLKIMFSYNNKELIINETVPNRFSPKSPDKAHLNLHINSLELGDSAVYFCASSQAGTGGNQPQHFGDGTRLSIL.

V usage is TRBV3-1 and J usage is TRBJ2-3; unclear D gene. Trimming removed 1 base from V and 4 bases from J, with 12 bases in between. The CDR3 length is 15 residues. The germline CDR1 and CDR2 sequences are LGHDT and YNNKEL (reference sequence). The DNA for the CDR3 is TGTGCCAGCAGCCAAGTGACCCCCAGCTCAGATACGCAGTATTTT. It encodes CASSQVTPSSDTQYF.

The chain employs TRBV30 and TRBJ2-1, with TRBD2 as a possible D gene (5 bases). This CDR3 has 12 residues. Germline CDR1 reads GTSNPN; CDR2 reads SVGIG (reference sequence). Trimming took off 0 bases at V and 11 bases at J, with 11 bases between the two ends. The CDR3 coding sequence is TGTGCCTGGAGTGTCTGGCCCGGGAAGCAGTTCTTC. This translates into CAWSVWPGKQFF.

The V gene is TRBV4-2, the J gene TRBJ2-7, with 7 positions matching TRBD2. This CDR3 is 15 amino acids long. V trimming: 4 bases; J trimming: 3 bases; junction bases outside the gene matches: 9. Per the germline V gene, CDR1 is LGHNA and CDR2 is YNFKEQ. For the CDR3, the DNA is TGTGCCAGCAGCCCCACTAGCGCAAGACACTACGAGCAGTACTTC. Its protein product is CASSPTSARHYEQYF.

This clonotype has more than one count but fewer than ten. This rearrangement joins TRBV10-3 to TRBJ2-7, with TRBD1 identical over 7 bases. The ends lost 5 bases at V and 1 base at J; junction bases unmatched: 8. Germline lookup yields CDR1 ENHRY and CDR2 SYGVKD. The CDR3 is made up of 15 amino acids. This CDR3 is CAISPGTGVSYEQYF. The CDR3 nucleotides are TGTGCCATCAGTCCAGGCACAGGGGTTTCCTACGAGCAGTACTTC.

This chain connects TRBV28 to TRBJ1-1, with D unresolved. From germline, CDR1 is MDHEN and CDR2 SYDVKM. With 3 bases removed from V and 0 bases from J, the gap between germline ends came to 8 bases. The CDR3 runs 14 residues. CDR3 residues: CASSFQVLNTEAFF. CDR3 nucleotides: TGTGCCAGCAGTTTTCAGGTTTTGAACACTGAAGCTTTCTTT.